One T cell receptor (beta chain) is described in this entry. Its antigen is undetermined. This record comes from a study of radiation and T cells in renal cell carcinoma. General study points: Without pretreatment biopsies, baseline tumor clonotype presence was undetermined.

CDR3 length: 16 amino acids. CDR1 is LGHNA, CDR2 YNFKEQ, per germline. Germline trimming cut 3 bases from V and 7 bases from J; bases unmatched to any gene: 8. TCRdb keeps only in-frame clones here, not all; method: immunoSEQ multiplex PCR. The sample yields around 130,000 clones, roughly four fifths seen once. Indicated time point: blood 2 weeks post-SBRT. As for treatment: 15 Gy SBRT to primary tumor, nephrectomy 4 weeks later. After SBRT, blood was collected at 2 and 4 weeks, plus baseline. Clear cell pathology was present in this patient's renal cell carcinoma. This clonotype originated in a woman aged 55-70 years with renal cell carcinoma. The gene calls are TRBV4-2 and TRBJ1-4; TRBD1 aligns across 10 bases. Material: blood, obtained from a patient whose treatment included radiotherapy and nephrectomy. The chain's CDR3 is CASSQTSGTGAEKLFF. The CDR3 DNA reads TGTGCCAGCAGCCAGACATCCGGGACAGGGGCTGAAAAACTGTTTTTT.